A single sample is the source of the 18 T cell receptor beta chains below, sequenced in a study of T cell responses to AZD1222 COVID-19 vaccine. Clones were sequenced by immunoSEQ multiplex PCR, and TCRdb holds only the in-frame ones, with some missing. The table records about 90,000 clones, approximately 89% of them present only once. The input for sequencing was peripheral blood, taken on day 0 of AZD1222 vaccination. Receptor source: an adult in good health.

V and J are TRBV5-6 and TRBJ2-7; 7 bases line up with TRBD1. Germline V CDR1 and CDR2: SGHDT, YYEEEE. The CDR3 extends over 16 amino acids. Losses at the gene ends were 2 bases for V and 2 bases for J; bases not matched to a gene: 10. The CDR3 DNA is TGTGCCAGCAGCTTAGTCCAAAACAGGGGTACCTACGAGCAGTACTTC. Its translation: CASSLVQNRGTYEQYF. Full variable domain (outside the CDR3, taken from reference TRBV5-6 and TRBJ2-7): DAGVTQSPTHLIKTRGQQVTLRCSPKSGHDTVSWYQQALGQGPQFIFQYYEEEERQRGNFPDRFSGHQFPNYSSELNVNALLLGDSALYLCASSLVQNRGTYEQYFGPGTRLTVT.

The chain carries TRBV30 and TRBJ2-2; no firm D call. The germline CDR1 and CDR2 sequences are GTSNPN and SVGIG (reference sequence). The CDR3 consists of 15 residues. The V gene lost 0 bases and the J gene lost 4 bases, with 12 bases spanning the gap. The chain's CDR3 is CAWSVGQLSTGELFF. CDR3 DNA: TGTGCCTGGAGTGTGGGTCAGCTATCCACCGGGGAGCTGTTTTTT.

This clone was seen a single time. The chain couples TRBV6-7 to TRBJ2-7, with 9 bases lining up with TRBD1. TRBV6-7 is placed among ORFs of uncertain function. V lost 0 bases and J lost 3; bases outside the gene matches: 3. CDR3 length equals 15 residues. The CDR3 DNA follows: TGTGCCAGCAGTTACTCGACAGGGGGGGACTACGAGCAGTACTTC. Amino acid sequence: CASSYSTGGDYEQYF.

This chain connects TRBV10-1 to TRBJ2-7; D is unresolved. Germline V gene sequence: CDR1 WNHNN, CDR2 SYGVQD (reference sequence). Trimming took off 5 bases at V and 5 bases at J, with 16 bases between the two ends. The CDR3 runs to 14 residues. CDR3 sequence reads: CASSTLGRRDEQYF. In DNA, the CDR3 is TGCGCCAGCAGTACCCTCGGCCGCCGCGACGAGCAGTACTTC.

As DNA, the CDR3 is TGTGCCAGCAGCCACCTAAGAGCGGGGGCCAACGTCCTGACTTTC. It specifies CASSHLRAGANVLTF. The J gene is TRBJ2-6, the V gene TRBV3-1 (or the pseudogene TRBV3-2); unclear D gene. Germline CDR1 LGHDT, CDR2 YNNKEL (reference sequence). The V end lost 3 bases, the J end lost 4 bases, and 10 bases lay between the germline ends. This CDR3 region has 15 residues.

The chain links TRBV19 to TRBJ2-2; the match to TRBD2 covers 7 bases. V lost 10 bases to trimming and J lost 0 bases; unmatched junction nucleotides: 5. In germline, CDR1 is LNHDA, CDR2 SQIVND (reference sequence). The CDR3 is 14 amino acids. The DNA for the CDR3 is TGTGCCACCAGGGACTACTCGAACACCGGGGAGCTGTTTTTT. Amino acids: CATRDYSNTGELFF.

CDR3: CASSPRLAGDADTQYF. For the CDR3, the DNA is TGTGCCAGCAGCCCGCGACTAGCGGGAGACGCAGATACGCAGTATTTT. The chain links TRBV3-1 (or the pseudogene TRBV3-2) to TRBJ2-3, with 12 nucleotides matching TRBD2. The CDR3 totals 16 residues. Trimming cost V 4 bases and J 4 bases; bases outside gene matches: 6. Germline loops: CDR1 LGHDT, CDR2 YNNKEL (reference sequence).

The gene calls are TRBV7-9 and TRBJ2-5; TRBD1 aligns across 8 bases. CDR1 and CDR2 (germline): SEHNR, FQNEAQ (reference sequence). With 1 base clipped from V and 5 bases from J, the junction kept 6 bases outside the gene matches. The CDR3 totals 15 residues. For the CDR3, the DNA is TGTGCCAGCAGCTTAGGGCAGGGGGCGATCGAGACCCAGTACTTC. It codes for CASSLGQGAIETQYF.

CDR3 protein: CASSLMGRDNQPQHF. CDR3 bases: TGTGCCAGCAGCTTAATGGGCAGAGACAATCAGCCCCAGCATTTT. This rearrangement joins TRBV7-2 to TRBJ1-5; D unresolved. The length of the CDR3 is 15 residues. CDR1 is SGHTA and CDR2 is FQGNSA in the germline V gene. Trimming took 2 bases from V and 3 from J, leaving 11 bases between them.

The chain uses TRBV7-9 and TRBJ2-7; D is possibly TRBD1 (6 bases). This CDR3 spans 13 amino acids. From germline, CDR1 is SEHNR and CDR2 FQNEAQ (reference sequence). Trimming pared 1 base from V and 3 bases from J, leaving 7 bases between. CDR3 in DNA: TGTGCCAGCAGCTTAGGGACAGTCTACGAGCAGTACTTC. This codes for CASSLGTVYEQYF.

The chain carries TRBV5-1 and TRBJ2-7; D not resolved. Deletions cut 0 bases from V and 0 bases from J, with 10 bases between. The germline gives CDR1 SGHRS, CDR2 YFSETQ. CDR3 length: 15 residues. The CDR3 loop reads CASSLVGESSYEQYF. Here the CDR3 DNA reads TGCGCCAGCAGCTTGGTTGGAGAAAGCTCCTACGAGCAGTACTTC.

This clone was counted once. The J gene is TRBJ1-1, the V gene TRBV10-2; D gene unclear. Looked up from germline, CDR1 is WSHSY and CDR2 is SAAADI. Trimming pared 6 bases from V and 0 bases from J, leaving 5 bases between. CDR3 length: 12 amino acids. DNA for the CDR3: TGCGCCAGCAGCCGGTTGAACACTGAAGCTTTCTTT. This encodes CASSRLNTEAFF.

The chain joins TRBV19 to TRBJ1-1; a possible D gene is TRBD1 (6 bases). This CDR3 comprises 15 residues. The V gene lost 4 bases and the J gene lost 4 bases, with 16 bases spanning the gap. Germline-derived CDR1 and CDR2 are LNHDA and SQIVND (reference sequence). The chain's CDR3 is CASSKDTGKGTEAFF. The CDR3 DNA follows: TGTGCCAGTAGTAAAGATACAGGGAAGGGCACTGAAGCTTTCTTT.

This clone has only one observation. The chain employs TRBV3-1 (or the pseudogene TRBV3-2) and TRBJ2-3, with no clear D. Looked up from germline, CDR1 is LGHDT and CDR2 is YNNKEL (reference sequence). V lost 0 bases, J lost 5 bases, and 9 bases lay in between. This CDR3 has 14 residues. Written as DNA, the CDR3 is TGTGCCAGCAGCCAAGATTTTGTAGGAGATACGCAGTATTTT. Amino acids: CASSQDFVGDTQYF.

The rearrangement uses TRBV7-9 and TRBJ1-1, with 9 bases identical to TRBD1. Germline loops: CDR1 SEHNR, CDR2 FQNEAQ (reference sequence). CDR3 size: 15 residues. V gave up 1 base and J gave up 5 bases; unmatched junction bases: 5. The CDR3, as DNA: TGTGCCAGCAGCTTAGGTGGGGGACAGGGAACTGAAGCTTTCTTT. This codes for CASSLGGGQGTEAFF.

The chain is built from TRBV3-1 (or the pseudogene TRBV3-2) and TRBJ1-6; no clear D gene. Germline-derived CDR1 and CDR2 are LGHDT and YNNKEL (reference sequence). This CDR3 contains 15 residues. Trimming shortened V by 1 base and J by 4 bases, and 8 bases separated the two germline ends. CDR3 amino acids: CASSQVPIYNSPLHF. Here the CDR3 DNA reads TGTGCCAGCAGCCAAGTTCCAATATATAATTCACCCCTCCACTTT.

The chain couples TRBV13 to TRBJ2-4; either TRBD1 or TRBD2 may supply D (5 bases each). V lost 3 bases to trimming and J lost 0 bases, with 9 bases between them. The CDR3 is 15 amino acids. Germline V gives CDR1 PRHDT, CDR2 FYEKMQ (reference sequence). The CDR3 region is CASSFSGLAKNIQYF. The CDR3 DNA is TGTGCCAGCAGCTTTTCGGGGCTAGCCAAAAACATTCAGTACTTC.

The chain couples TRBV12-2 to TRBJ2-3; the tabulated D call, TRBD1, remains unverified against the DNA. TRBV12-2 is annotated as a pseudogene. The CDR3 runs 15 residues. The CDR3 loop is CASRLETGATDTQYF. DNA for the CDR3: TGTGCAAGTCGCTTAGAAACAGGGGCCACAGATACGCAGTATTTT.